A single sample is the source of the 18 T cell receptor beta chains below, sequenced in a study of CD8 T cells in ankylosing spondylitis. TCRdb independently ran MiXCR on the 5' RACE reads; one entry per CDR3 protein. Seen here are more than 150,000 distinct CDR3 sequences, around 13% observed once, and the top ten hold more than 15%. The specimen sequenced was blood, either unsorted or a sorted T cell fraction (not recorded which). These receptor sequences come from a male donor with ankylosing spondylitis or in good health (not recorded which).

There are a few counts of this clonotype. This sequence joins TRBV7-2 and TRBJ2-2; D is undetermined. V dropped 4 bases and J dropped 8 bases, with 8 bases sitting between them. The CDR3 is 12 residues long. CDR1 and CDR2 (germline): SGHTA, FQGNSA. The CDR3 sequence: CASSSPLGELFF. The CDR3 region has the DNA TGTGCCAGCAGCTCCCCTCTGGGGGAGCTGTTTTTT. Combining the CDR3 with reference TRBV7-2 and TRBJ2-2 gives the whole variable domain GAGVSQSPSNKVTEKGKDVELRCDPISGHTALYWYRQSLGQGLEFLIYFQGNSAPDKSGLPSDRFSAERTGGSVSTLTIQRTQQEDSAVYLCASSSPLGELFFGEGSRLTVL.

This clonotype was found a few times. The chain employs TRBV4-1 and TRBJ2-7; D call uncertain. CDR1 and CDR2 (germline): MGHRA, YSYEKL. V shed 1 base and J shed 5 bases, with 18 bases lying between them. This CDR3 comprises 16 residues. CDR3 sequence: CASSQARSSIDHEQYF. As DNA, the CDR3 is TGCGCCAGCAGCCAAGCCCGGTCCTCTATTGACCACGAGCAGTACTTC.

The chain is built from TRBV12-3 or TRBV12-4 and TRBJ2-1; D is perhaps TRBD1 (6 bases). The germline V and J ends were trimmed by 5 bases and 10 bases, with 12 bases remaining between them. The CDR3 runs 12 residues. CDR3: CASSPTGEEQFF. CDR3 in DNA: TGTGCCAGCAGTCCGACAGGCGAGGAGCAGTTCTTC.

This clonotype has ten or more counts. V gene TRBV5-1 combines with J gene TRBJ2-5, with TRBD1 as a possible D gene (5 bases). The CDR3 consists of 16 residues. From germline, CDR1 is SGHRS and CDR2 YFSETQ. The V gene lost 3 bases and the J gene lost 2 bases, with 17 bases spanning the gap. The CDR3 region has the DNA TGCGCCAGCAGCTCGACCAGGGTAACCCGACAAGAGACCCAGTACTTC. Amino acids: CASSSTRVTRQETQYF.

This clonotype was seen repeatedly, ten times or more. V is TRBV27 and J is TRBJ2-2; D perhaps matches TRBD2 (5 bases). CDR1 and CDR2 (germline): MNHEY, SMNVEV (reference sequence). The CDR3 contains 16 residues. V was clipped by 1 base and J by 5 bases, with 14 bases between them. This chain's CDR3 is CASSLLPGRLTGELFF. CDR3 sequence (DNA): TGTGCCAGCAGTTTATTACCGGGGAGATTAACCGGGGAGCTGTTTTTT.

In its sample, this clonotype was seen a few times. The rearrangement uses TRBV6-1 and TRBJ2-5; 12 positions match TRBD2. Germline trimming cut 7 bases from V and 5 bases from J; bases unmatched to any gene: 8. This CDR3 comprises 15 residues. Germline CDR1 MNHNS, CDR2 SASEGT. The CDR3 region has the DNA TGTGCCAGCATGGGGCTAGCGGGGGGGTATGAGACCCAGTACTTC. It translates to CASMGLAGGYETQYF.

This clonotype was counted between two and nine times. The chain carries TRBV27 and TRBJ1-1; weak D call: TRBD1 (5 bases). The germline V gene encodes CDR1 MNHEY and CDR2 SMNVEV (reference sequence). Trimming pared 2 bases from V and 5 bases from J, leaving 12 bases between. The CDR3 loop spans 14 amino acids. The CDR3 reads CASSLVGVGTEAFF. The CDR3 DNA sequence: TGTGCCAGCAGTTTAGTAGGGGTGGGTACTGAAGCTTTCTTT.

The sample holds a few counts of this clonotype. This chain connects TRBV3-1 to TRBJ2-5; possible D gene TRBD2, 5 bases. Trimming removed 0 bases at V and 4 bases at J, with 15 bases between. CDR3 length equals 16 residues. In germline, CDR1 is LGHDT, CDR2 YNNKEL (reference sequence). CDR3 nucleotide sequence: TGTGCCAGCAGCCAAGATTTCGGAGGCGGTGCAGAGACCCAGTACTTC. Its protein is CASSQDFGGGAETQYF.

This clonotype was seen a single time. This chain uses TRBV3-1 with TRBJ2-1, with TRBD2 matching 9 bases. CDR1 is LGHDT and CDR2 is YNNKEL in the germline V gene (reference sequence). This CDR3 has 18 residues. V lost 0 bases and J lost 3; bases outside the gene matches: 9. CDR3: CASSQDGVAGGNYNEQFF. In DNA, the CDR3 is TGTGCCAGCAGCCAAGATGGGGTGGCGGGAGGGAACTACAATGAGCAGTTCTTC.

The chain combines TRBV15 with TRBJ2-2, with a possible D match to TRBD1 (5 bases). V was pared by 0 bases and J by 3 bases, with 5 bases between. The CDR3 sequence is 14 residues long. CDR1 and CDR2 from the germline V gene are LNHNV and YYDKDF (reference sequence). CDR3 nucleotides: TGTGCCACCAGCAGAGAAGGGGACACCGGGGAGCTGTTTTTT. Amino acids: CATSREGDTGELFF.

The V gene is TRBV29-1, the J gene TRBJ2-3; TRBD1 agrees at 8 bases. Germline lookup yields CDR1 SQVTM and CDR2 ANQGSEA. V was pared by 6 bases and J by 2 bases, with 4 bases of the junction left unmatched. There are 13 residues in the CDR3. In DNA form, the CDR3 reads TGCAGCGTCGTACAGGGGGTCACAGATACGCAGTATTTT. Its protein is CSVVQGVTDTQYF.

The rearrangement joins TRBV11-2 to TRBJ1-3; no definite D call. V lost 4 bases and J lost 0, with 16 bases in between. The CDR3 totals 17 residues. CDR1 SGHAT and CDR2 FQNNGV come from the germline V gene. CDR3 bases: TGTGCCAGCAGCTCGCAACGCAGAGATCTCTCTGGAAACACCATATATTTT. It codes for CASSSQRRDLSGNTIYF.

The chain uses TRBV14 and TRBJ2-1; D call uncertain. This CDR3 contains 13 residues. Germline V gives CDR1 SGHDN, CDR2 FVKESK. V lost 2 bases and J lost 6, with 8 bases in between. The CDR3 region has the DNA TGTGCCAGCAGCCAACTGACCTTCAATGAGCAGTTCTTC. Translated: CASSQLTFNEQFF.

This CDR3 is CASSQSWLSGGEPDTQYF. The CDR3 bases are TGTGCCAGCAGCCAATCCTGGCTTAGCGGGGGGGAGCCAGATACGCAGTATTTT. The V call is TRBV3-1, the J call TRBJ2-3; TRBD2 matches 11 bases. Germline assignment: CDR1 LGHDT and CDR2 YNNKEL (reference sequence). J gave up 4 bases and V 2 bases, and 11 bases lay outside the gene matches. The CDR3 covers 18 residues.

This clonotype was found a few times. The gene calls are TRBV5-1 and TRBJ2-1; TRBD1 or TRBD2 may be the D gene (5 bases each). Trimming cost V 4 bases and J 1 base, with 18 bases left between them. Germline-derived CDR1 and CDR2 are SGHRS and YFSETQ. CDR3 size: 17 residues. DNA for the CDR3: TGCGCCAGCAGCCCTGGCTCCGGGACCCTTTCCTACAATGAGCAGTTCTTC. Protein product: CASSPGSGTLSYNEQFF.

The chain has TRBV7-2 and TRBJ1-5, with 8 nucleotides matching TRBD1. This CDR3 comprises 16 residues. V was pared by 5 bases and J by 2 bases, with 8 bases of the junction left unmatched. Per germline, CDR1 SGHTA and CDR2 FQGNSA. CDR3 amino acids: CASSPQGASGNQPQHF. CDR3 bases: TGTGCCAGCAGCCCGCAGGGGGCGTCGGGCAATCAGCCCCAGCATTTT.

This clonotype was seen a handful of times. This chain links TRBV29-1 with TRBJ2-7; the match to TRBD2 covers 8 bases. V was clipped by 0 bases and J by 1 base; unmatched bases: 8. CDR3 length: 16 residues. Per germline, CDR1 SQVTM and CDR2 ANQGSEA. The CDR3 loop is CSVEEAAGDVSYEQYF. The CDR3 bases are TGCAGCGTTGAAGAAGCAGCGGGAGATGTATCCTACGAGCAGTACTTC.

This chain connects TRBV7-9 to TRBJ2-1; 9 nucleotides align to TRBD1. The germline V gene encodes CDR1 SEHNR and CDR2 FQNEAQ (reference sequence). Trimming removed 5 bases from V and 4 bases from J; junction bases left unmatched: 6. The CDR3 covers 15 residues. CDR3 nucleotide sequence: TGTGCCAGCAGCGAGGGGACAGGGCTTTACAATGAGCAGTTCTTC. This encodes CASSEGTGLYNEQFF.